This section outlines one T cell receptor beta chain sequence together with its context. The data are from a study of cytomegalovirus exposure and HLA in healthy donors. Germline CDR1 and CDR2: SGHRS and YFSETQ. The CDR3 consists of 14 residues. The V gene end was trimmed by 3 bases and the J gene end by 8 bases; junction bases not matched to a gene: 7. The primer mix had 60 Vbeta and 13 Jbeta primers. Produced via immunoSEQ multiplex PCR; TCRdb's table is partial and in-frame only. The repertoire holds approximately 100,000 clones, around 76% seen once, with just under 4% in the top ten. V is TRBV5-1 and J is TRBJ1-4, with 7 bases fitting TRBD1. The source is a woman aged 50 to 60 in good health and CMV-seropositive. Sequenced material: PBMCs. CDR3 coding DNA: TGCGCCAGCAGCTATCAGGGGGGTTGGGAAAAACTGTTTTTT. It codes for CASSYQGGWEKLFF.